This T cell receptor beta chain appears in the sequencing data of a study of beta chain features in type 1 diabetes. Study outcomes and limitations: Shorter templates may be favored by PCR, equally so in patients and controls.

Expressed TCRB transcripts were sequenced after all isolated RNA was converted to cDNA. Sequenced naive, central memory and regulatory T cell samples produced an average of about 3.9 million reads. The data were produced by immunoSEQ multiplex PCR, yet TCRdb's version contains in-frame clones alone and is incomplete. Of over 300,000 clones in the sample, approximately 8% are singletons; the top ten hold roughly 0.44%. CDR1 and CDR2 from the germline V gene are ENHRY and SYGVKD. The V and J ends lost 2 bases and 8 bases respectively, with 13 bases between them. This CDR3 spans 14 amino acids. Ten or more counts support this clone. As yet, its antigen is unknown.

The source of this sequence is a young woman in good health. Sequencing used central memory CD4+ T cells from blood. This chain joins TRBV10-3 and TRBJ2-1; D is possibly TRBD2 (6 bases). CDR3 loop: CAISEAGLSDEQFF. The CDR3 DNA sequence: TGTGCCATCAGTGAGGCGGGGTTGAGCGATGAGCAGTTCTTC.